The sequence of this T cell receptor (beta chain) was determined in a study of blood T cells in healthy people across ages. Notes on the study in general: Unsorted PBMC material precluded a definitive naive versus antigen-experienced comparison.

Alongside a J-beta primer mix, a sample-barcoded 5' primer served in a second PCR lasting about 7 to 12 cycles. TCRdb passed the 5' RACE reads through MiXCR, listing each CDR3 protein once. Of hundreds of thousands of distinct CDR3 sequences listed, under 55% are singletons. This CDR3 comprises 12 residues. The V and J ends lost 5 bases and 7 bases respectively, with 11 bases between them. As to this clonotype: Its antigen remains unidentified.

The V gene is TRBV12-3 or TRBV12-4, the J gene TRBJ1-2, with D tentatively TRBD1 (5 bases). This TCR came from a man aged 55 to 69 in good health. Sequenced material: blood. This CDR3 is CASSPQGRGYTF. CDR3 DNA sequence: TGTGCCAGCAGTCCGCAGGGACGTGGCTACACCTTC.